This TCR beta chain was observed in a study of Graves' ophthalmopathy and Graves' hyperthyroidism. Broader study findings: The blood repertoire also included most expanded thyroid clonotypes above 0.001 frequency. The study's model predicted ophthalmopathy progression at about 71% sensitivity and about 72% specificity.

Germline CDR1 SNHLY, CDR2 FYNNEI. The CDR3 covers 14 residues. Trimming removed 3 bases at V and 2 bases at J, with 9 bases between. For repertoire sequencing, the TCR beta CDR3 regions were amplified from RNA transcripts. First-round RT-PCR employed HTBI primers, with a second-round multiplex PCR after it. In TCRdb, the multiplex PCR reads were re-called with MiXCR into one record per CDR3 protein. The data contain about 550,000 distinct CDR3 sequences, 39% of them singletons. Recruitment covered hyperthyroidism patients aged 18 to 65 whose new diagnosis was of under 2 months' duration. The diagnosis was founded upon clinical symptoms, serum thyroxine, TRAb, thyroid ultrasound and orbital computed tomography. On this clonotype: Its antigen is undetermined.

Sequenced: peripheral blood or thyroid tissue (not recorded which). The TCR comes from an adult man with Graves' hyperthyroidism. V is TRBV2 and J is TRBJ2-3; D is unresolved. The CDR3 loop is CASSEVGYTDTQYF. The CDR3 DNA follows: TGTGCCAGCAGTGAGGTCGGATACACAGATACGCAGTATTTT.